What follows are 18 T cell receptor beta chains derived from one specimen sequenced in a study of read filtering for tumor transcriptome and immune sequencing. From 300 to 400 ng of RNA, a library with molecular barcoded alpha/delta and beta/gamma adaptors was made. TCRdb reprocessed the reads via MiXCR and lists one record per CDR3 protein. The data show around 140,000 distinct CDR3 sequences, approximately 13% seen once. Sequenced material: a population of CD138-negative cells sorted from bone marrow. The receptors shown here come from a donor aged 40 or over with multiple myeloma.

Only a few counts were recorded for this clonotype. This may come from a read error, since a much larger clone is one base off. The chain is built from TRBV12-3 or TRBV12-4 and TRBJ2-1; D gene unclear. The ends were cut back, 2 bases at V and 7 bases at J, with 9 bases in the middle. This CDR3 spans 13 amino acids. The CDR3 here is CASSLKVLNEQFF. CDR3 sequence (DNA): TGTGCCAGCAGTTTAAAGGTCCTGAATGAGCAGTTCTTC.

To note about this clonotype: A much more abundant neighbour one base away suggests this may be a read error. V gene TRBV20-1 combines with J gene TRBJ1-5; possibly TRBD1 for D (6 bases). Germline lookup yields CDR1 DFQATT and CDR2 SNEGSKA (reference sequence). The length of the CDR3 is 16 residues. Deletions cut 0 bases from V and 0 bases from J, with 12 bases between. The CDR3 here is CSARDRAGASNQPQHF. CDR3 sequence (DNA): TGCAGTGCTAGAGATCGAGCAGGGGCTAGCAATCAGCCCCAGCATTTT.

This clonotype appeared many times. This sequence joins TRBV5-1 and TRBJ2-1; TRBD1 matches 7 bases. This CDR3 is 13 amino acids long. Trimming cost V 8 bases and J 4 bases; bases outside gene matches: 6. Germline CDR1 SGHRS, CDR2 YFSETQ. The CDR3 DNA is TGCGCCAGGGGGGACAGCAGGTACAATGAGCAGTTCTTC. Translation gives CARGDSRYNEQFF.

This chain links TRBV7-9 with TRBJ2-1, with 7 positions matching TRBD1. The CDR3 consists of 15 residues. Germline V lookup: CDR1 SEHNR, CDR2 FQNEAQ (reference sequence). The ends lost 6 bases at V and 2 bases at J; junction bases unmatched: 7. CDR3 DNA sequence: TGTGCCAGCAGATCTACAGGGGACACCTACAATGAGCAGTTCTTC. This gives the protein CASRSTGDTYNEQFF.

There are many counts of this clonotype. This chain uses TRBV11-2 with TRBJ2-3, with 9 bases identical to TRBD2. Trimming cost V 4 bases and J 1 base; bases outside gene matches: 6. Germline values: CDR1 SGHAT, CDR2 FQNNGV. CDR3 size: 16 residues. The DNA for the CDR3 is TGTGCCAGCAGCTCCCTTGGCGGGAGGGGCACAGATACGCAGTATTTT. Its protein is CASSSLGGRGTDTQYF.

Regarding this clonotype: An end of the junction differs from the germline gene, which may be a read error. The chain couples TRBV5-1 to TRBJ2-6, with 7 bases fitting TRBD2. The CDR3 runs 18 residues. Germline V gene lookup returns CDR1 SGHRS and CDR2 YFSETQ. The CDR3: CASSLDGLAGAGANALTF. The CDR3 DNA follows: TGCGCCAGCAGCTTGGACGGACTGGCGGGAGCTGGGGCCAACGCCCTGACTTTC. Complete variable domain (other parts from reference TRBV5-1 and TRBJ2-6): KAGVTQTPRYLIKTRGQQVTLSCSPISGHRSVSWYQQTPGQGLQFLFEYFSETQRNKGNFPGRFSGRQFSNSRSEMNVSTLELGDSALYLCASSLDGLAGAGANALTFGAGSRLTVL.

About this clonotype: A much more abundant neighbour one base away suggests this may be a read error. The chain employs TRBV7-3 and TRBJ2-1, with D perhaps matching TRBD2 (6 bases). This CDR3 contains 16 residues. From germline, CDR1 is SGHTA and CDR2 FQGTGA. The V and J ends lost 1 base and 4 bases respectively, with 14 bases between them. The CDR3 sequence is CASSLRVPSEYNEQFF. The CDR3 DNA is TGTGCCAGCAGCTTAAGAGTGCCTAGCGAGTACAATGAGCAGTTCTTC.

This clonotype came up many times. The rearrangement links TRBV12-3 or TRBV12-4 to TRBJ2-5, with 10 bases fitting TRBD2. Trimming took 2 bases from V and 5 from J; bases not matched to a gene: 5. CDR3 length: 15 residues. The CDR3 DNA reads as TGTGCCAGCAGTTTAAGCGGGAGGGTCCAGGAGACCCAGTACTTC. Its protein product is CASSLSGRVQETQYF.

This clonotype was picked up many times. V gene TRBV5-1 combines with J gene TRBJ2-1; 9 bases match TRBD1. Unmatched junction bases numbered 7, after V lost 4 bases and J lost 5 bases. The germline V gene has CDR1 SGHRS and CDR2 YFSETQ. The CDR3 is made up of 15 amino acids. In DNA form, the CDR3 reads TGCGCCAGCAGCCCCGGGACAGGGCGCCACAATGAGCAGTTCTTC. It yields the protein CASSPGTGRHNEQFF.

This clonotype has just a few counts. V and J are TRBV2 and TRBJ2-3; D is tentatively TRBD1 or TRBD2 (6 bases each). This CDR3 has 15 amino acids. Germline V gene lookup returns CDR1 SNHLY and CDR2 FYNNEI. Trimming left V 4 bases short and J 4 bases short, with 15 bases between. CDR3 loop: CASSAMGGGADTQYF. CDR3 nucleotides: TGTGCCAGCAGTGCAATGGGGGGCGGAGCAGATACGCAGTATTTT.

The chain has TRBV5-1 and TRBJ2-1; 10 bases are shared with TRBD2. The germline CDR1 and CDR2 sequences are SGHRS and YFSETQ. The CDR3 is 15 residues long. With V trimmed by 3 bases and J by 6 bases, 6 bases remained unmatched. The CDR3 spells CASSSSGGSRNEQFF. DNA of the CDR3: TGCGCCAGCAGCTCTAGCGGGGGATCCCGCAATGAGCAGTTCTTC. Drawing the rest from reference TRBV5-1 and TRBJ2-1, the complete variable domain is KAGVTQTPRYLIKTRGQQVTLSCSPISGHRSVSWYQQTPGQGLQFLFEYFSETQRNKGNFPGRFSGRQFSNSRSEMNVSTLELGDSALYLCASSSSGGSRNEQFFGPGTRLTVL.

There are many counts of this clonotype. This CDR3 reads CAISESGRGYGYTF. The CDR3, as DNA: TGTGCCATCAGTGAGTCTGGGCGTGGCTATGGCTACACCTTC. The chain couples TRBV10-3 to TRBJ1-2; the D is unclear. The CDR3 contains 14 residues. Germline assignment: CDR1 ENHRY and CDR2 SYGVKD. V was clipped by 0 bases and J by 4 bases, with 9 bases between them.

In this sample, this clonotype turned up many times. The rearrangement links TRBV7-6 to TRBJ2-5; D not certain. Between the trimmed V and J ends, which lost 0 bases and 5 bases, there was a span of 10 bases. The CDR3 spans 14 residues. Looked up from germline, CDR1 is SGHVS and CDR2 is FNYEAQ. Here the CDR3 DNA reads TGTGCCAGCAGCTTAGCGTCCGGCTCGGAGACCCAGTACTTC. It is translated as CASSLASGSETQYF.

In its sample, this clonotype was seen many times. The genes are TRBV10-3 and TRBJ2-7; 10 nucleotides match TRBD2. The CDR3 sequence is 15 residues long. Germline V gene sequence: CDR1 ENHRY, CDR2 SYGVKD. The V segment lost 2 bases and the J segment 0 bases; nucleotides outside the gene matches: 1. In DNA, the CDR3 is TGTGCCATCAGTGAGGGACTAGCGGACTCCTACGAGCAGTACTTC. Its protein product is CAISEGLADSYEQYF.

The chain links TRBV5-1 to TRBJ2-7, with TRBD1 matching over 7 bases. The germline gives CDR1 SGHRS, CDR2 YFSETQ. The CDR3 length is 14 residues. The CDR3 sequence: CPCSLFQGAYEQYF. CDR3 coding DNA: TGCCCCTGCAGCTTGTTTCAGGGGGCCTACGAGCAGTACTTC. Full variable domain (missing parts from reference TRBV5-1 and TRBJ2-7): KAGVTQTPRYLIKTRGQQVTLSCSPISGHRSVSWYQQTPGQGLQFLFEYFSETQRNKGNFPGRFSGRQFSNSRSEMNVSTLELGDSALYLCPCSLFQGAYEQYFGPGTRLTVT.

This clonotype has a count of ten or more. The chain recombines TRBV6-2 or TRBV6-3 with TRBJ1-1, with D maybe TRBD1 (6 bases). CDR1 and CDR2 from the germline V gene are MNHEY and SVGEGT. This CDR3 spans 15 amino acids. Trimming took 8 bases from V and 8 from J, leaving 24 bases between them. The CDR3 DNA follows: TGTGCCAGCGGACCCCAAGGGGGGCGTCCCCAAGAAGCTTTCTTT. Protein product: CASGPQGGRPQEAFF.

J is TRBJ1-2 and V is TRBV20-1; 9 bases match TRBD1. There are 16 residues in the CDR3. V was clipped by 3 bases and J by 8 bases; unmatched bases: 16. Germline V lookup: CDR1 DFQATT, CDR2 SNEGSKA (reference sequence). This CDR3 is CSAREGQGIRSGGYTF. In DNA, the CDR3 is TGCAGTGCTAGGGAAGGACAGGGGATAAGATCTGGCGGCTACACCTTC.

This clonotype was seen a few times. The V call is TRBV20-1, the J call TRBJ2-3; 8 nucleotides match TRBD2. The V and J ends lost 2 bases and 5 bases, in that order; junction bases with no gene match: 0. CDR3 length: 12 residues. Germline V CDR1 and CDR2: DFQATT, SNEGSKA (reference sequence). The CDR3 sequence is CSARSGGDTQYF. The CDR3 bases are TGCAGTGCTAGAAGCGGGGGAGATACGCAGTATTTT.